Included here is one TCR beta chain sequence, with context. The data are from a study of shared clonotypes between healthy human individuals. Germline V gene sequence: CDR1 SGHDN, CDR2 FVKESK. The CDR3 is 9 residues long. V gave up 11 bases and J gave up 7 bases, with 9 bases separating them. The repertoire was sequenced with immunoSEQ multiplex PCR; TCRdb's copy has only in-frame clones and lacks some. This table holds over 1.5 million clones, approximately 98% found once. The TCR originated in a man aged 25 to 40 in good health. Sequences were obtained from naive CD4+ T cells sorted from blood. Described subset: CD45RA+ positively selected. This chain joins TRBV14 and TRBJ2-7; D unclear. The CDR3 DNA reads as TGTGCCGCGAAGGCAGAGCAGTACTTC. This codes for CAAKAEQYF.